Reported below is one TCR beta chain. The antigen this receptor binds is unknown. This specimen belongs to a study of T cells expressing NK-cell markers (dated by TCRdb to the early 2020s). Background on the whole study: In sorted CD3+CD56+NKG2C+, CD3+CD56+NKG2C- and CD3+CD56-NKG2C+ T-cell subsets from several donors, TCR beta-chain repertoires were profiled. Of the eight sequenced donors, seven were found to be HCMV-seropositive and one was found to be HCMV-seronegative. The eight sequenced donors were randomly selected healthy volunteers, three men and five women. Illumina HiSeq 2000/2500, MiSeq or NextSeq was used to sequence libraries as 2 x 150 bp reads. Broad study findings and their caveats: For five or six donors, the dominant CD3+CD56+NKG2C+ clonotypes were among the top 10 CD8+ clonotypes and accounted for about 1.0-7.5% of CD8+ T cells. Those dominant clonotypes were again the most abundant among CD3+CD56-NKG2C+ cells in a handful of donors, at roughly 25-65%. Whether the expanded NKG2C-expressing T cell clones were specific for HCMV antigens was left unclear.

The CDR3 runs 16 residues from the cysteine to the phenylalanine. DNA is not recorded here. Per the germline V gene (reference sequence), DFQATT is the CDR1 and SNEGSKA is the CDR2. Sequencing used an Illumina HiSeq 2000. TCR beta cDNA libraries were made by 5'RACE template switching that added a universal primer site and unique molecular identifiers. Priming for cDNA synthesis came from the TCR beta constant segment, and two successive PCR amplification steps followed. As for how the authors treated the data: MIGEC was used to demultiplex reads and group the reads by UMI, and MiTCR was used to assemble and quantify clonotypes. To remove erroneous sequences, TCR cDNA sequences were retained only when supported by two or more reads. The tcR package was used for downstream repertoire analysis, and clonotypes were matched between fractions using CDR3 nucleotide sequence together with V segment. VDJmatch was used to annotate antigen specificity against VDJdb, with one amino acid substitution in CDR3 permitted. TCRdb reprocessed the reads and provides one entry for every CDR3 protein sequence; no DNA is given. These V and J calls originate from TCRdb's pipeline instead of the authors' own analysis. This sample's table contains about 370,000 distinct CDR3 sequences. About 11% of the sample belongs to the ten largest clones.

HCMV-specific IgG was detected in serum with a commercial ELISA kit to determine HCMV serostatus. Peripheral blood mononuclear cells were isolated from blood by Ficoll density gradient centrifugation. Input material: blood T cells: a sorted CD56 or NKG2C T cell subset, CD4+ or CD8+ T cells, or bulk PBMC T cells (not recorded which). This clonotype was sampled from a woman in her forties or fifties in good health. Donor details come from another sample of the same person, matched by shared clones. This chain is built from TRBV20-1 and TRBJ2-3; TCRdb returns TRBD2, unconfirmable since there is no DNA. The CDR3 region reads CSARSGTSGRTDTQYF.